This is a list of T cell receptor beta chains from one sample in a study of blood T cell repertoires in COVID-19. Sequencing used immunoSEQ multiplex PCR; TCRdb keeps in-frame clones, though not all of them. The table records approximately 35,000 clones, 80% of them present only once. Material: peripheral blood. These receptors came from a man of 80 years or more with acute or convalescent COVID-19. Each CDR3 is given with its conserved first and last residue. D genes are given only for firm matches. Clone sizes are given selectively: once, few, many, or a class where the clone is expanded.

DNA | CDR3 | size | D | J | V
TGCGCCAGCAGCTTCCGGGGGGGAATTGGTCAAGAGACCCAGTACTTC | CASSFRGGIGQETQYF | NA | TRBD2 | TRBJ2-5 | TRBV5-1
TGCAGTGCCAGGGGGACTGAAGCTTTCTTT | CSARGTEAFF | NA | TRBD1 | TRBJ1-1 | TRBV20-1
TGTGCCAGCAGCTCCCGTCGCGCGAACACCGGGGAGCTGTTTTTT | CASSSRRANTGELFF | NA | NA | TRBJ2-2 | TRBV7-3
TGTGCCAGCAGCAAAAGCCCCGGGACTCCTCTCTACGAGCAGTACTTC | CASSKSPGTPLYEQYF | NA | NA | TRBJ2-7 | TRBV9
TGTGCCAGCGGCGACAGGGGGCAGTTTGGCTACACCTTC | CASGDRGQFGYTF | few | TRBD1 | TRBJ1-2 | TRBV2
TGTGCCTGGAGTCGACAGGCACACACCGGGGAGCTGTTTTTT | CAWSRQAHTGELFF | NA | NA | TRBJ2-2 | TRBV30
TGTGCCAGTAGTACAGGGAATGAAAAACTGTTTTTT | CASSTGNEKLFF | once | NA | TRBJ1-4 | TRBV19
TGTGCCAGCAGTTATCAATCAGATTACGAGCAGTACTTC | CASSYQSDYEQYF | NA | NA | TRBJ2-7 | TRBV6-2/TRBV6-3
TGTGCCAGGGAGACAGGGACGAAGACCCAGTACTTC | CARETGTKTQYF | NA | TRBD1 | TRBJ2-5 | TRBV2
TGCAGCGTTGTGGTAGCGTCCAGAGGGGAGCAGTACTTC | CSVVVASRGEQYF | NA | NA | TRBJ2-7 | TRBV29-1
TGTGCCAGTAGCCTGGGGGGGCCTAACTATGGCTACACCTTC | CASSLGGPNYGYTF | NA | NA | TRBJ1-2 | TRBV19
TGTGCCAGTAGACTAGCCATATCCTCCTACGAGCAGTACTTC | CASRLAISSYEQYF | NA | NA | TRBJ2-7 | TRBV19
TGCGCCAGCAGCCAAGATTACTCTAACTATGGCTACACCTTC | CASSQDYSNYGYTF | NA | NA | TRBJ1-2 | TRBV4-3
TGTGCCAGCAGTACTACAGGGGAAGGACCCCCCGAGCAGTACTTC | CASSTTGEGPPEQYF | NA | TRBD1 | TRBJ2-7 | TRBV6-2/TRBV6-3
TGTGCCAGCAGCTTAGTTGCGGGTGGTCAGCCCCAGCATTTT | CASSLVAGGQPQHF | NA | NA | TRBJ1-5 | TRBV7-2
TGTGCCAGCAGCTTAAGACAGGGGAACATTCAGTACTTC | CASSLRQGNIQYF | NA | TRBD1 | TRBJ2-4 | TRBV7-3
TGTGCCAGCAGCCAAGATGGGAGGGACTATGGCTACACCTTC | CASSQDGRDYGYTF | NA | NA | TRBJ1-2 | TRBV3-1/TRBV3-2
TGTGCCAGCAGCCAAGATCTCTACAGGGACACCGGGGAGCTGTTTTTT | CASSQDLYRDTGELFF | NA | NA | TRBJ2-2 | TRBV4-2
TGTGCCAGCAGTAGCCGGACAGGGGGTGCCTACAATGAGCAGTTCTTC | CASSSRTGGAYNEQFF | once | TRBD1 | TRBJ2-1 | TRBV27
TGTGCCACCAGCAGAAGGGACACTGGAAACACCATATATTTT | CATSRRDTGNTIYF | NA | NA | TRBJ1-3 | TRBV15
TGTGCCAGCAGCCCGTTGTCCCCCCGGGTGCTTGATACGCAGTATTTT | CASSPLSPRVLDTQYF | NA | NA | TRBJ2-3 | TRBV5-6
TGTGCCAGCAGCAAAGCCGGGACAGGGTATACACTGTTTTTT | CASSKAGTGYTLFF | NA | TRBD1 | TRBJ1-4 | TRBV4-2
TGTGCCAGCAGCTCGGGGACAGGACCCCTCCACTTT | CASSSGTGPLHF | NA | TRBD1 | TRBJ1-6 | TRBV11-3
TGTGCCAGCAACCCTCGACAGGACTCCGATTACGAGCAGTACTTC | CASNPRQDSDYEQYF | NA | NA | TRBJ2-7 | TRBV6-5
TGTGCCAGCAGCTTATTCCCGGGACAGGCCGCGTTCGGCTACACCTTC | CASSLFPGQAAFGYTF | NA | TRBD1 | TRBJ1-2 | TRBV7-9
TGTGCCAGCAGCTTGGTTTACCGGGACAGGGTAACAGATACGCAGTATTTT | CASSLVYRDRVTDTQYF | few | TRBD1 | TRBJ2-3 | TRBV7-2
TGTGCCAGCAGCTTGTTTAGGACTAGCCAAGAGACCCAGTACTTC | CASSLFRTSQETQYF | NA | TRBD2 | TRBJ2-5 | TRBV5-8
TGCGCCAGCAGCCAGGGACTATCCTACGAGCAGTACTTC | CASSQGLSYEQYF | NA | TRBD2 | TRBJ2-7 | TRBV5-1
TGTGCCAGCAGCTTAGGTGGAGGGGGCGAGAGAAACATTCAGTACTTC | CASSLGGGGERNIQYF | NA | NA | TRBJ2-4 | TRBV7-8
TGTGCTAGCAGCTTGACGACCGGGACAGAGCAGTTCTTC | CASSLTTGTEQFF | once | NA | TRBJ2-1 | TRBV7-7
TGTGCCAGCAGCCAGGGTCCTAGACGCTATCAAAACATTCAGTACTTC | CASSQGPRRYQNIQYF | NA | NA | TRBJ2-4 | TRBV3-1/TRBV3-2
TGTGCCAGCAGCCCCTATAGCAGGGATGGCTACACCTTC | CASSPYSRDGYTF | NA | NA | TRBJ1-2 | TRBV3-1/TRBV3-2
TGTGCCAGCAGTTTCCCAGGGGGCAGTGAAGCTGAAGCTTTCTTT | CASSFPGGSEAEAFF | NA | TRBD1 | TRBJ1-1 | TRBV28
TGTGCCAGTAGTACACGGGATCCAGGCCGTAATGAAAAACTGTTTTTT | CASSTRDPGRNEKLFF | once | NA | TRBJ1-4 | TRBV19
TGTGCCAGTACCCCCCGACATGATAGCAATCAGCCCCAGCATTTT | CASTPRHDSNQPQHF | NA | NA | TRBJ1-5 | TRBV19
TGTGCCAGCAGTTACTCGAGTTACCGTAGCAATCAGCCCCAGCATTTT | CASSYSSYRSNQPQHF | NA | NA | TRBJ1-5 | TRBV6-2/TRBV6-3
TGTGCCAGCAGTTACTCGGGACAGTTCTATAATTCACCCCTCCACTTT | CASSYSGQFYNSPLHF | NA | TRBD1 | TRBJ1-6 | TRBV6-5
TGCGCCAGCAGCCAAGGAGGGTACGAGCTGTTTTTT | CASSQGGYELFF | NA | NA | TRBJ2-2 | TRBV4-3
TGTGCCAGCTCATCGCAGGGGGCTGAGAGCAATCAGCCCCAGCATTTT | CASSSQGAESNQPQHF | NA | TRBD1 | TRBJ1-5 | TRBV18
TGCGCCAGCAGCTTGGTCGGTAGCGACGAGCAGTACTTC | CASSLVGSDEQYF | once | NA | TRBJ2-7 | TRBV5-1
TGTGCCAGCAGCCTAAACTACGAGCAGTACTTC | CASSLNYEQYF | NA | NA | TRBJ2-7 | TRBV3-1/TRBV3-2
TGTGCCAGCAGCTTAATCCTAGCGGCCTACGAGCAGTACTTC | CASSLILAAYEQYF | NA | TRBD2 | TRBJ2-7 | TRBV7-9